This TCR beta chain derives from a study of blood T cells in healthy people across ages. Study-level findings and limits: As naive T cell percentage varied, TCR beta diversity correlated strongly with it.

Each individual donor underwent a draw of ten milliliters of peripheral blood. A sample-barcoded 5' primer and a J-beta primer mix were used in a second PCR of roughly 6 to 12 cycles. Each of the samples gave a minimum of 3 million paired-end reads that contained CDR3. MiXCR was run by TCRdb on the 5' RACE reads, yielding one entry per CDR3 protein. The sample records about 650,000 distinct CDR3 sequences, roughly half being singletons. This clonotype was counted a few times. The target antigen is unknown. Sequenced input: blood. This TCR came from an elderly woman in good health.

The CDR3: CASRGRRGNEKLFF. The CDR3 DNA reads TGTGCCAGCAGAGGTCGACGGGGTAATGAAAAACTGTTTTTT. V gene TRBV2 combines with J gene TRBJ1-4; D is unresolved. CDR1 and CDR2 from the germline V gene are SNHLY and FYNNEI. V lost 6 bases and J lost 4, with 12 bases in between. CDR3 length: 14 amino acids.